What follows is one TCR beta chain and its context. Its antigen is unidentified. Noted time point: pretreatment peripheral blood. Pretreatment sampling and on-treatment sampling together yielded between 1 and 8 samples for each patient. Libraries were prepared by immunoSEQ multiplex PCR; TCRdb keeps only in-frame clonotypes and omits some of them. This repertoire shows over 65,000 clones, 75% to 90% found once; its top ten account for approximately 4.5%. V was clipped by 7 bases and J by 8 bases, with 14 bases between them. The V gene's germline CDR1 is SQVTM and CDR2 ANQGSEA. There are 12 residues in the CDR3. The sample belongs to a study of PD-L1 blockade in urothelial cancer. Study context: Blood underwent analysis 3 weeks (second dose) and 6 weeks after treatment began. A median around 140,000 T cells were found in blood samples. Study-wide points: Durable benefit was linked to greater 3-week expansion of tumor-associated blood clones.

Source: PBMCs, taken around atezolizumab (anti-PD-L1) treatment. The genes are TRBV29-1 and TRBJ1-4, with D perhaps TRBD1 (6 bases). This sequence originates from a man in his sixties or seventies with urothelial cancer. The CDR3 spells CSASTGTEKLFF. CDR3 bases: TGCAGCGCTTCGACAGGAACCGAAAAACTGTTTTTT.